These T cell receptor beta chains were read from a single sample in a study of blood T cell repertoires in COVID-19. Generated by immunoSEQ multiplex PCR, the TCRdb table keeps only in-frame clones and is missing some. Here the sample spans about 300,000 clones, about nine tenths being singletons. Sequencing was done on a sample of PBMCs or T cells enriched from blood (not recorded which). Receptors were obtained from a woman under 30 who had recovered from COVID-19. The CDR3 runs from the conserved cysteine through the conserved F or W. Each record gives: D gene, CDR3 length, J gene, clone size, V gene, CDR3 protein, CDR3 DNA. D genes are given only for firm matches. Not all rows give a size; the values are once, few, many and, for expanded clones, a class.

TRBD1 15 TRBJ1-3 NA TRBV7-8 CASSPPQQGGRTIYF TGTGCCAGCAGTCCACCCCAACAGGGGGGGCGTACCATATATTTT
TRBD2 20 TRBJ2-2 NA TRBV9 CASSDGPGLAKGGYTGELFF TGTGCCAGCAGCGACGGACCGGGACTAGCGAAAGGAGGCTATACCGGGGAGCTGTTTTTT
TRBD1 12 TRBJ2-3 NA TRBV5-6 CASSSGQGPQYF TGTGCCAGCAGCTCGGGACAGGGCCCGCAGTATTTT
NA 13 TRBJ1-1 NA TRBV4-1 CASSQGGQLEAFF TGCGCCAGCAGCCAAGGGGGGCAGCTTGAAGCTTTCTTT
NA 13 TRBJ2-7 NA TRBV28 CASSLGRGYEQYF TGTGCCAGCAGTTTGGGCAGGGGCTACGAGCAGTACTTC
TRBD2 14 TRBJ2-3 NA TRBV30 CAWSVIAGSDTQYF TGTGCCTGGAGTGTAATAGCGGGGTCGGATACGCAGTATTTT
NA 16 TRBJ1-1 NA TRBV11-2 CASSAKRIGLNTEAFF TGTGCCAGCAGCGCTAAGAGGATAGGATTGAACACTGAAGCTTTCTTT
TRBD2 20 TRBJ2-1 NA TRBV3-1/TRBV3-2 CARRRGGLAGGHTTSNEQFF TGTGCCCGCCGCCGCGGGGGCCTCGCGGGGGGGCACACCACCTCAAATGAGCAGTTCTTC
NA 12 TRBJ2-7 once TRBV18 CASFEGTGEQYF TGTGCCAGCTTCGAGGGAACGGGGGAGCAGTACTTC
TRBD1 16 TRBJ1-2 NA TRBV7-9 CASSFRGGELTNGYTF TGTGCCAGCAGCTTCAGAGGGGGCGAATTAACGAATGGCTACACCTTC
NA 13 TRBJ1-2 NA TRBV10-3 CAISEGAPYGYTF TGTGCCATCAGTGAGGGGGCCCCTTATGGCTACACCTTC
TRBD2 15 TRBJ2-7 NA TRBV19 CASSIDAGLAAEQYF TGTGCCAGTAGTATAGACGCGGGACTAGCGGCAGAGCAGTACTTC
TRBD2 15 TRBJ2-3 NA TRBV2 CASSGAGDSQITQYF TGTGCCAGCAGTGGAGCGGGGGACTCACAGATAACGCAGTATTTT
TRBD2 15 TRBJ2-3 NA TRBV30 CAWSEGSGSTDTQYF TGTGCCTGGAGTGAGGGTAGCGGGAGTACAGATACGCAGTATTTT
NA 14 TRBJ1-1 NA TRBV29-1 CSVVRGYLNTEAFF TGCAGCGTTGTCCGAGGGTACTTAAACACTGAAGCTTTCTTT
NA 14 TRBJ1-4 few TRBV5-1 CASSLDSTNEKLFF TGCGCCAGCAGCCTAGACAGCACTAATGAAAAACTGTTTTTT
TRBD1 13 TRBJ1-2 once TRBV9 CASSGTGGWGYTF TGTGCCAGCAGCGGGACAGGGGGTTGGGGCTACACCTTC
NA 11 TRBJ1-2 NA TRBV10-1 CAPTGLEGYTF TGCGCCCCCACAGGGCTGGAGGGCTACACCTTC
TRBD1 13 TRBJ1-1 NA TRBV29-1 CSAKDRGQPEAFF TGCAGCGCCAAGGACAGGGGGCAACCCGAAGCTTTCTTT
TRBD2 13 TRBJ2-1 NA TRBV3-1/TRBV3-2 CASSQRLAGGTIF TGTGCCAGCAGCCAGAGACTAGCGGGAGGGACAATCTTC
TRBD1 13 TRBJ1-1 NA TRBV2 CASSAQGWTEAFF TGTGCCAGCAGTGCACAGGGGTGGACTGAAGCTTTCTTT
NA 17 TRBJ1-3 NA TRBV18 CASSPPGRGSSGNTIYF TGTGCCAGCTCACCGCCCGGACGGGGAAGCTCTGGAAACACCATATATTTT
TRBD1 15 TRBJ1-6 once TRBV5-4 CASSLAWQGDSPLHF TGTGCCAGCAGCTTGGCCTGGCAGGGGGATTCACCCCTCCACTTT
TRBD1 12 TRBJ2-3 NA TRBV7-9 CASSYRGDTQYF TGTGCCAGCAGCTACAGGGGAGATACGCAGTATTTT
NA 15 TRBJ2-1 NA TRBV5-1 CASSLVPGGYNEQFF TGCGCCAGCAGCTTGGTCCCGGGCGGGTACAATGAGCAGTTCTTC
NA 13 TRBJ1-2 NA TRBV12-3/TRBV12-4 CASRRGGTHGYTF TGTGCCAGCAGGAGGGGAGGGACCCATGGCTACACCTTC
TRBD2 13 TRBJ2-7 NA TRBV28 CASSIAGVYEQYF TGTGCCAGCAGTATTGCGGGAGTCTACGAGCAGTACTTC
NA 14 TRBJ2-3 NA TRBV30 CAWTGDTDTDTQYF TGTGCCTGGACTGGGGACACAGACACAGATACGCAGTATTTT
TRBD2 16 TRBJ2-3 NA TRBV6-4 CASPGTSGCTTDTQYF TGTGCCAGTCCGGGGACTAGCGGGTGTACCACAGATACGCAGTATTTT
NA 15 TRBJ2-1 NA TRBV5-8 CASSFRGARDNEQFF TGTGCCAGCAGCTTCAGGGGGGCCAGAGATAATGAGCAGTTCTTC